This TCR beta chain was recovered during a study of immune evolution from preneoplasia to lung adenocarcinoma. Per the germline V gene, CDR1 is SGHRS and CDR2 is YFSETQ. The length of the CDR3 is 16 residues. V lost 4 bases, J lost 1 base, and 17 bases lay in between. Generated by immunoSEQ multiplex PCR, the TCRdb table keeps only in-frame clones and is missing some. The sample shows several thousand clones, 75% to 80% of them seen only once. H&E slides confirmed each diagnosis, reviewed by two pathologists independently. The sequencing input was FFPE lung adenocarcinoma in situ tissue. The chain is built from TRBV5-1 and TRBJ2-5; D possibly corresponds to TRBD2 (6 bases). This TCR was recovered from an older donor with lung adenocarcinoma. The CDR3 loop reads CASSGGTWRGQETQYF. CDR3 DNA sequence: TGCGCCAGCAGCGGCGGTACTTGGCGGGGCCAAGAGACCCAGTACTTC.